Reported below is one T cell receptor beta chain. The clone's antigen remains unknown. There are no base qualities to consult, and no much larger clone falls within one base. The CDR3 regions of human TCRbeta chains were analyzed by immunosequencing. From the authors' description of their analysis: TCRs in the repertoires were compared against a reference library of SARS-CoV-2-specific TCRs that had been generated with the MIRA antigen-specificity platform. Breadth meant the fraction of unique TCRs that were SARS-CoV-2-associated, whereas depth meant the fraction of total T cells that were SARS-CoV-2-associated. Using the MIRA data, each spike-specific TCR was mapped to the spike region that the TCR reacts to and placed in a CD4 or CD8 class. Log10-transformed breadth and depth values were compared by one-way ANOVA with Sidak's multiple comparisons tests. TCRdb's version of the immuneACCESS table is confined to in-frame rearrangements and falls short of the full clone set. An unresolved V gene accounts for under half of the shortfall where checked; the remainder is of unknown origin. For V, J and clone size, that table is used; D and trimming come from the DNA. The sample has fewer than 85,000 clones on record, approximately 90% of them singletons. The top ten clones comprise under 35% of the sample.

This specimen comes from a study of T cell responses to AZD1222 COVID-19 vaccine (dated by TCRdb to the early 2020s). Broadly, across the study: AZD1222 recipients with second doses at about 4 weeks or about 12 weeks were pooled, because spike-specific TCR depth and breadth did not differ between schedules. TCR sequencing covered about 230 trial participants: some 210 given two doses of AZD1222 and 26 given two doses of MenACWY control vaccine. Enrollment into the trials was organized by age into subgroups of 18-55, 56-69 and 70-plus years, and those subgroups contained roughly 140, 27 and 60 TCR-sequenced participants, respectively. What the study reported, not specific to this receptor: The 56-69-year group was small, and its depth increase did not reach significance, likely because of low power. After two AZD1222 doses, spike-specific TCR breadth and depth were significantly higher than at day 0 and than in MenACWY recipients. Because no samples from the day 14 peak response were available, repertoires could be characterized only after the peak T cell response. Only six AZD1222 recipients were SARS-CoV-2 seropositive at baseline, limiting conclusions about previously exposed vaccinees. Participants were mostly white British, with more females than males. The authors suggested clonal diversity may have been underestimated. Vaccine-associated CD4 TCRs spanned the whole spike protein, with dominant responses in regions 160-218 and 743-854. Reportedly, close to half of the unique spike-specific TCRs recognized epitopes lying outside the regions that are mutated in the B.1.351 and B.1.1.7 variants.

The time point label on this specimen signifies: baseline before first vaccination. Vaccinee samples were obtained from the UK trials COV001 and COV002, which included a single-blind randomized controlled phase 2/3 trial of AZD1222 (ChAdOx1 nCoV-19) in healthy adults. For TCRbeta chain sequencing, PBMC samples were collected from trial participants at day 0 and at day 28 after the second dose. The CDR3 spans 13 residues, from the cysteine through the phenylalanine. Only the CDR3 portion is preserved as DNA: 39 bases, with reading frame beginning at the first base. The junction carries 14 bases between V and J, which are trimmed by 2 bases and 9 bases respectively. Sequences SQVTM (CDR1) and ANQGSEA (CDR2) are obtained from the germline V gene.

In this chain, TRBV29-1 is recombined with TRBJ2-4; TRBD1 could be the D gene, as 5 bases match. Sequencing was performed on peripheral blood, taken on day 0 of AZD1222 vaccination. This TCR came from an adult in good health. This receptor carries the CDR3 CSVEPQGSSIQYF. At the DNA level, the sequence is TGCAGCGTTGAACCCCAGGGTAGTTCCATTCAGTACTTC.